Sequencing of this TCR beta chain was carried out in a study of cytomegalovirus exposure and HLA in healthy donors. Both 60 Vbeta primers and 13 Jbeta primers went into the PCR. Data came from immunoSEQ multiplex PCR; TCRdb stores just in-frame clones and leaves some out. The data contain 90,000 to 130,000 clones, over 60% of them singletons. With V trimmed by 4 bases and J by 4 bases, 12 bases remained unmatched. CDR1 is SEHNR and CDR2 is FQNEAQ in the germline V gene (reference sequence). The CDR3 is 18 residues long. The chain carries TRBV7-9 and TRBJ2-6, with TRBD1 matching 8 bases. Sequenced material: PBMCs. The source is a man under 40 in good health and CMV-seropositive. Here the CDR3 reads CASSSDRVGIRGANVLTF. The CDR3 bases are TGTGCCAGCAGCTCGGACAGGGTAGGAATACGGGGGGCCAACGTCCTGACTTTC. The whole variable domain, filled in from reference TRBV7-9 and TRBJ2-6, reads DTGVSQNPRHKITKRGQNVTFRCDPISEHNRLYWYRQTLGQGPEFLTYFQNEAQLEKSRLLSDRFSAERPKGSFSTLEIQRTEQGDSAMYLCASSSDRVGIRGANVLTFGAGSRLTVL.